This T cell receptor beta chain was retrieved from a study of T cells in localized non-small cell lung cancer. Study findings and constraints: Paired adjacent lung recovered a median about 61 of the top 100 tumor clones. A denser population of T cells in blood accompanied longer overall survival.

With respect to this clone: Its antigen remains unknown.

Per the germline V gene, CDR1 is LGHNT and CDR2 is FRNRAP. Trimming removed 2 bases from V and 3 bases from J; junction bases left unmatched: 1. The CDR3 is 14 residues long. Profiled with immunoSEQ multiplex PCR; TCRdb holds only in-frame clones, not every one. The data contain 70,000 to 95,000 clones, approximately 91% of them singletons. The origin of this receptor is a woman between 40 and 69 years old with stage II squamous cell lung carcinoma. The input for sequencing was PBMCs, taken before any cancer treatment. The V gene is TRBV12-5, the J gene TRBJ2-7, with TRBD2 identical over 10 bases. DNA of the CDR3: TGTGCTAGTGGTTTGCGGACTAGCGGCTACGAGCAGTACTTC. Its translation: CASGLRTSGYEQYF.